The 15 T cell receptor beta chains below come from one sample, sequenced in a study of blood T cell repertoires in COVID-19. Produced via immunoSEQ multiplex PCR; TCRdb's table is partial and in-frame only. The table lists over 140,000 clones, about three quarters of them singletons, with roughly 9% in the top ten. Material: peripheral blood. The receptor source for this set is a woman aged 45-65 years with active or convalescent COVID-19.

The V and J genes are TRBV7-2 and TRBJ2-7; D perhaps matches TRBD1 (5 bases). V was shortened by 5 bases and J by 6 bases, with 14 bases between the two germline ends. The CDR3 length is 13 residues. From germline, CDR1 is SGHTA and CDR2 FQGNSA. As DNA, the CDR3 is TGTGCCAGCAGCGCCAATAGGGGTTCCGAGCAGTACTTC. Translating it yields CASSANRGSEQYF. Drawing the rest from reference TRBV7-2 and TRBJ2-7, the complete variable domain is GAGVSQSPSNKVTEKGKDVELRCDPISGHTALYWYRQSLGQGLEFLIYFQGNSAPDKSGLPSDRFSAERTGGSVSTLTIQRTQQEDSAVYLCASSANRGSEQYFGPGTRLTVT.

The chain couples TRBV28 to TRBJ2-7, with D maybe TRBD2 (5 bases). With 5 bases removed from V and 3 bases from J, the gap between germline ends came to 17 bases. This CDR3 is 15 amino acids long. CDR1 is MDHEN and CDR2 is SYDVKM in the germline V gene. CDR3 residues: CASSLEFLGGYEQYF. DNA of the CDR3: TGTGCCAGCAGTCTCGAGTTTTTAGGAGGCTACGAGCAGTACTTC.

The J gene is TRBJ1-5, the V gene TRBV18, with TRBD1 matching over 7 bases. The germline gives CDR1 KGHSH, CDR2 LQKENI. The CDR3 is made up of 14 amino acids. V was clipped by 6 bases and J by 8 bases; unmatched bases: 10. The CDR3 coding sequence is TGTGCCAGCTCTTACGGACAGGACGGCGAGCCCCAGCATTTT. Encoded protein: CASSYGQDGEPQHF.

This clone was observed once. The V gene is TRBV10-3, the J gene TRBJ2-7, with D possibly matching TRBD1 (6 bases). Germline V CDR1 and CDR2: ENHRY, SYGVKD. Trimming stripped 6 bases from V and 4 bases from J, with 13 bases between. The CDR3 length is 13 residues. In nucleotides, the CDR3 is TGTGCCATCAGCTACAGGGACCAATACGAGCAGTACTTC. Its translation: CAISYRDQYEQYF.

This clone was counted a single time. The chain combines TRBV4-3 with TRBJ2-3, with a possible D match to TRBD2 (5 bases). Trimming removed 1 base at V and 2 bases at J, with 16 bases between. The CDR3 consists of 17 residues. Germline CDR1 LGHNA, CDR2 YSLEER. The CDR3 region is CASSQVRTYGLTDTQYF. Written as DNA, the CDR3 is TGCGCCAGCAGCCAAGTGCGGACGTACGGACTCACAGATACGCAGTATTTT.

The V call is TRBV19, the J call TRBJ1-1; D perhaps matches TRBD1 (6 bases). The CDR3 totals 13 residues. The V gene lost 7 bases and the J gene lost 1 base, with 10 bases spanning the gap. From germline, CDR1 is LNHDA and CDR2 SQIVND (reference sequence). This CDR3 is CASNPQGNTEAFF. The CDR3 bases are TGTGCCAGTAACCCACAGGGGAACACTGAAGCTTTCTTT.

The chain has TRBV11-3 and TRBJ2-1, with D perhaps matching TRBD2 (8 bases). The CDR3 loop spans 17 amino acids. Per germline, CDR1 SGHNT and CDR2 YENEEA. The ends were cut back, 3 bases at V and 7 bases at J, with 22 bases in the middle. The CDR3 coding sequence is TGTGCCAGCAGCTTCGGGGGTTTAGGGGGCGGGAGGAATGAGCAGTTCTTC. This codes for CASSFGGLGGGRNEQFF.

There are a few counts of this clone. The chain combines TRBV18 with TRBJ1-1; 10 nucleotides line up with TRBD1. The CDR3 has 16 residues. Per germline, CDR1 KGHSH and CDR2 LQKENI. V shed 3 bases and J 1 base; nucleotides not matched to a gene: 5. The CDR3 DNA reads as TGTGCCAGCTCACCGAGACAGGGGGCGCGGAACACTGAAGCTTTCTTT. Its protein product is CASSPRQGARNTEAFF. The complete variable domain, with remaining parts taken from reference TRBV18 and TRBJ1-1, reads NAGVMQNPRHLVRRRGQEARLRCSPMKGHSHVYWYRQLPEEGLKFMVYLQKENIIDESGMPKERFSAEFPKEGPSILRIQQVVRGDSAAYFCASSPRQGARNTEAFFGQGTRLTVV.

The chain links TRBV28 to TRBJ2-3; 10 bases are shared with TRBD1. Germline V gene lookup returns CDR1 MDHEN and CDR2 SYDVKM. With 5 bases clipped from V and 3 bases from J, the junction kept 5 bases outside the gene matches. CDR3 length: 15 amino acids. CDR3 sequence reads: CASSPTGQGTDTQYF. CDR3 in DNA: TGTGCCAGCAGTCCCACGGGACAGGGGACAGATACGCAGTATTTT.

The chain links TRBV27 to TRBJ2-1; TRBD2 is a possible D gene (6 bases). V was cut by 4 bases and J by 0 bases, with 16 bases left in between. CDR3 size: 17 residues. Germline values: CDR1 MNHEY, CDR2 SMNVEV (reference sequence). CDR3 sequence (DNA): TGTGCCAGCAGTTCCCCCTATAGCGGCTCCTCCTACAATGAGCAGTTCTTC. Translated: CASSSPYSGSSYNEQFF.

This chain joins TRBV4-2 and TRBJ1-4; 8 bases align to TRBD1. The germline V gene encodes CDR1 LGHNA and CDR2 YNFKEQ. V shed 7 bases and J 5 bases; nucleotides not matched to a gene: 12. The CDR3 totals 16 residues. The CDR3 region has the DNA TGTGCCAGCACCAAAGAGCTCGGGACAGGAAATGAAAAACTGTTTTTT. Translation gives CASTKELGTGNEKLFF.

There are a few counts of this clone. This CDR3 reads CASSLAWGAETQYF. For the CDR3, the DNA is TGCGCCAGCAGCTTGGCCTGGGGAGCGGAGACCCAGTACTTC. The chain uses TRBV5-1 and TRBJ2-5; perhaps TRBD2 as D (5 bases). The germline V gene encodes CDR1 SGHRS and CDR2 YFSETQ. This CDR3 is 14 amino acids long. The ends were cut back, 0 bases at V and 5 bases at J, with 11 bases in the middle.

The gene calls are TRBV6-2 or TRBV6-3 and TRBJ2-3, with 10 bases lining up with TRBD2. This CDR3 comprises 17 residues. V shed 1 base and J 8 bases; nucleotides not matched to a gene: 12. Germline V gives CDR1 MNHEY, CDR2 SVGEGT. The DNA for the CDR3 is TGTGCCAGCAGTTACTTGGTCGGACTAGCGGAGGCGGGTACGCAGTATTTT. As protein: CASSYLVGLAEAGTQYF.

The genes are TRBV19 and TRBJ2-7, with D possibly TRBD2 on 5 matching bases. Germline V gene sequence: CDR1 LNHDA, CDR2 SQIVND (reference sequence). V lost 2 bases and J 6 bases, leaving 8 bases between the germline ends. The CDR3 contains 12 residues. DNA of the CDR3: TGTGCCAGTAGTATAAAGGGAGCCGAGCAGTACTTC. This sequence encodes CASSIKGAEQYF.

The gene calls are TRBV7-9 and TRBJ2-1, with TRBD2 identical over 10 bases. V shed 7 bases and J 3 bases; nucleotides not matched to a gene: 3. The germline gives CDR1 SEHNR, CDR2 FQNEAQ (reference sequence). The CDR3 is 14 residues long. CDR3 bases: TGTGCCAGCACTCTAGCGGGAGTCTACAATGAGCAGTTCTTC. This gives the protein CASTLAGVYNEQFF.